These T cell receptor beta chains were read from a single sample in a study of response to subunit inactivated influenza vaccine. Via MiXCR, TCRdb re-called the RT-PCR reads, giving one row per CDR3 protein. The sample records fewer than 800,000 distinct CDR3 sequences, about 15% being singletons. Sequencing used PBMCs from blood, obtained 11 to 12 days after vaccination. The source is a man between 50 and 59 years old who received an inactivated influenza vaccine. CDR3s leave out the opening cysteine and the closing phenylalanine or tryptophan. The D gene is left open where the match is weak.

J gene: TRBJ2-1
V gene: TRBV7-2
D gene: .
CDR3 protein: ASSFPPTGRTYNEQF

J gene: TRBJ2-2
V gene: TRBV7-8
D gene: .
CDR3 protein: ASSLADSWNTGELF

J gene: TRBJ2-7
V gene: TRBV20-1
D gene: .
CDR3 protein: SALGGSLGSEQY

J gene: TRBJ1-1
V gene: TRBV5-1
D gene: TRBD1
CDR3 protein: ASKSGYGTGANTEAF

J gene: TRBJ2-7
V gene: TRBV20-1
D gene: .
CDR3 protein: SARTDILTYEQY

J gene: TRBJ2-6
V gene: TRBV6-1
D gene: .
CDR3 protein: ASSELRGSGANVLT

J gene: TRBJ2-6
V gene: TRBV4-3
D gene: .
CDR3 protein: ASSQEGPGSGANVLT

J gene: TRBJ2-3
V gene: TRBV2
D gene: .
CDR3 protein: ASSGVRGSLTQY

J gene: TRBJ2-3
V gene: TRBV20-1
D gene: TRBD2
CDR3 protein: SARAFSRLAGDTDTQY

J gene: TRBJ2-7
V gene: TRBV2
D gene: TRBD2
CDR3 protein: ASASTGTSYEQY

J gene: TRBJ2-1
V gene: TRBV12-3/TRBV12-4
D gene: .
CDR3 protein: ASSLGLHYNEQF

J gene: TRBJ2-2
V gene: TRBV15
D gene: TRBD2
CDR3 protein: ATSRDRRLAGVRGTGELF

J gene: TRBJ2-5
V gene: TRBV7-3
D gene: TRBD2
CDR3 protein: ASSSSLAGHQETQY

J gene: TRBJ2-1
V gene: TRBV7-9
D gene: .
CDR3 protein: ASYLASSYNEQF

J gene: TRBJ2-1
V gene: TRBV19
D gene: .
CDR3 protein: ASAELSYNEQF

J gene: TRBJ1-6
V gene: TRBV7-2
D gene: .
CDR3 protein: ASSLGIGSPLH

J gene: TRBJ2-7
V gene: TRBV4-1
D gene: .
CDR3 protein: ASSQEGDREQY

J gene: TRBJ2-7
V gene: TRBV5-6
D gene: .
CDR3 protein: ASSRGQGFEQY

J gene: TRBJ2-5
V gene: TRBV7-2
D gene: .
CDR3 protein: ASSSKRVGNQETQY

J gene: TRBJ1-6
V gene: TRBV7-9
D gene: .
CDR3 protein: ASSSDSRSSPLH

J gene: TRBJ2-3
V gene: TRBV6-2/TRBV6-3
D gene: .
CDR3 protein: ASSYSRGPQREDTQY

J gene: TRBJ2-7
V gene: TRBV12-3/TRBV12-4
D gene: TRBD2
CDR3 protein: ASRATSGALGEQY

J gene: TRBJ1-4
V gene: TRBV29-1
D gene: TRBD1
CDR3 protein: SGGQGSGEKLF

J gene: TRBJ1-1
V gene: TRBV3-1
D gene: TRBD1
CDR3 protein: ASSNLRQGLTEAF

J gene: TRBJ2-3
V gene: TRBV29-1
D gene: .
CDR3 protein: STDTQY

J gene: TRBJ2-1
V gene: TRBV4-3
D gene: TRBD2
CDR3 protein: ASSQAGLAGNEQF

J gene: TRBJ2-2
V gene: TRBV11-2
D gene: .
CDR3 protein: ASSYKGGTGELF

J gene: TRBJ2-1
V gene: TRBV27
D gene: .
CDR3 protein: ASRRLDHNEQF

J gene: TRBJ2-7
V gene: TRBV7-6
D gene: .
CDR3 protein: ASSFTESSYEQY

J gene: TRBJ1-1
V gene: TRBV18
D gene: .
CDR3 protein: ASSPVGRGVSF

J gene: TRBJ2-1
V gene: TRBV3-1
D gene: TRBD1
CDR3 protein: ASSQGGTGEQF

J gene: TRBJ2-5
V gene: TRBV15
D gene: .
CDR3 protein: ATSGQLHEQETQY

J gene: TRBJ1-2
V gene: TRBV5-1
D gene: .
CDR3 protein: ASSLAHANYGYT

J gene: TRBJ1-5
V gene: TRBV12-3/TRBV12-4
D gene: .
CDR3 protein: ASSINRDQPQH

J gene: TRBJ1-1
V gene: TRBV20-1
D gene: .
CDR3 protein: SARGRDRTEAF

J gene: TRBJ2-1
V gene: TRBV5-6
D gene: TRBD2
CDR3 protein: ASSLRGGPEQF

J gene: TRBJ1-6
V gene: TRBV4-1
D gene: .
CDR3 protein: ASSQEAGWASPLH

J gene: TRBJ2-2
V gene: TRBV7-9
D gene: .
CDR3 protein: ASSPHPGKRSTGELF

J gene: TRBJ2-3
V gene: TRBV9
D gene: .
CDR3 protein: ASSVGGGLTDTQY

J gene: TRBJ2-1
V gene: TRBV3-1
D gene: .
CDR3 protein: ASSPWGSSYNEQF

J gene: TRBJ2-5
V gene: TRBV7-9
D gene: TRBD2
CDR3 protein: ASSGEAGSQETQY

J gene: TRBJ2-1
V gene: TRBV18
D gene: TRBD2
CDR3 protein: ASSSSGMYNEQF

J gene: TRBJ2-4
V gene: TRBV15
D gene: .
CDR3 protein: ATSRVGQSRLY

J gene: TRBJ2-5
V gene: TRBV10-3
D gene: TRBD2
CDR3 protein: AISAAGGHQETQY

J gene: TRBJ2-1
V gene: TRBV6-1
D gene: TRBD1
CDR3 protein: ASRPDRGRINEQF

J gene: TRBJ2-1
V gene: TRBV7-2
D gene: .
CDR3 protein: ASSYPAGTLAYNEQF

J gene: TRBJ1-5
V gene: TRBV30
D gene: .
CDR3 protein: AWSVYQEQPQH

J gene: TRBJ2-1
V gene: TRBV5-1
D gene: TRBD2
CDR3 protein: ASWNTGGSYNEQF

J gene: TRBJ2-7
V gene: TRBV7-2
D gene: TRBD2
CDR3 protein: ASSLGTSGSYEQY

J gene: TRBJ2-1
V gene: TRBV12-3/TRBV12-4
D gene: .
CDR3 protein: ASSRSGTDYNEQF

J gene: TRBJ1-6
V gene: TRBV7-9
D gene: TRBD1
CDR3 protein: ASSLGGQPNSPLH

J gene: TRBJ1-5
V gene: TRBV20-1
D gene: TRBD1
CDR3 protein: SARGRGHGNQPQH

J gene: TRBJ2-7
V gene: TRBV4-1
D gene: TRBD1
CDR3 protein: ASQPTRQGDYEQY

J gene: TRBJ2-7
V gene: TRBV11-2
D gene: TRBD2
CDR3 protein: ASSPRLAGMGEQY

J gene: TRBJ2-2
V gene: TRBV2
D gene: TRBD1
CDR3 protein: ASSRQGTRNTGELF

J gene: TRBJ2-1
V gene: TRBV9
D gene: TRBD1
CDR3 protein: ASSIGQDPLFNNEQF

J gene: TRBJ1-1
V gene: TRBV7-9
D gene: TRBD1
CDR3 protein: ASSLSQGGHTEAF

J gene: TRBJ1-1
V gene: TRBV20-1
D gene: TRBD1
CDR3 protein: SARMGQLNTEAF

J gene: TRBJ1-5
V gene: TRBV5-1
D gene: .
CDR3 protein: ASSLLPGDNQPQH

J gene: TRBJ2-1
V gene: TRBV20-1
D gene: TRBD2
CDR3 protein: SARLLAGSYNEQF